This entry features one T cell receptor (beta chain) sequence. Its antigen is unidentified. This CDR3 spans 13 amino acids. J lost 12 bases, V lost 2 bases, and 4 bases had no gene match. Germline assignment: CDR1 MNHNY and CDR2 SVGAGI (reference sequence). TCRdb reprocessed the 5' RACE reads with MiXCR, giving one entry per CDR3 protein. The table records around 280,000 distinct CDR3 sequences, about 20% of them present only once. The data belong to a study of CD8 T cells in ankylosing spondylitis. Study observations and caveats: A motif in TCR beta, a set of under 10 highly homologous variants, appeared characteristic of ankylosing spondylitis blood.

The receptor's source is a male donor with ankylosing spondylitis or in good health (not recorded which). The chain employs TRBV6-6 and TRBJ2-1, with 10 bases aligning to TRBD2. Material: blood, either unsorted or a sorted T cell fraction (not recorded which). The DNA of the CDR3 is TGTGCCAGCAGTTACGAACTAGCGGGATGGCAGTTCTTC. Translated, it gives CASSYELAGWQFF.